The 4 T cell receptor beta chains reported below all come from one sample, sequenced in a study of blood T cell repertoires in COVID-19. TCRdb's table, derived via immunoSEQ multiplex PCR, lists solely in-frame clones and lacks some. The data contain about 120,000 clones, 85% of them singletons. Material: peripheral blood. The receptors here all came from a woman of 80 years or more with acute or convalescent COVID-19.

J is TRBJ2-5 and V is TRBV7-3; weak D call: TRBD2 (6 bases). CDR1 and CDR2 (germline): SGHTA, FQGTGA. Trimming shortened V by 3 bases and J by 1 base, and 9 bases separated the two germline ends. This CDR3 is built from 14 residues. This CDR3 reads CASSFGGSQETQYF. DNA for the CDR3: TGTGCCAGCAGCTTCGGGGGTTCCCAAGAGACCCAGTACTTC.

The CDR3 protein is CASSLSTATNEKLFF. The CDR3 DNA is TGTGCCAGCAGCTTGAGCACAGCAACTAATGAAAAACTGTTTTTT. The genes are TRBV5-4 and TRBJ1-4; D gene unclear. Germline values: CDR1 SGHNT, CDR2 YYREEE (reference sequence). Deletions cut 1 base from V and 0 bases from J, with 7 bases between. The CDR3 length is 15 residues.

This rearrangement joins TRBV11-2 to TRBJ1-2; TRBD1 agrees at 8 bases. Germline V CDR1 and CDR2: SGHAT, FQNNGV. CDR3 length equals 16 residues. The ends lost 2 bases at V and 4 bases at J; junction bases unmatched: 9. CDR3 sequence (DNA): TGTGCCAGCAGCTTACAACGGACAGGGAATTCCTATGGCTACACCTTC. This translates into CASSLQRTGNSYGYTF.

A single count supports this clone. The V call is TRBV4-3, the J call TRBJ1-2, with 7 nucleotides matching TRBD1. The trim removed 1 base at V and 4 bases at J, leaving 6 bases unmatched. The CDR3 is 15 amino acids. Germline CDR1 LGHNA, CDR2 YSLEER. CDR3 nucleotide sequence: TGCGCCAGCAGCCAAGGCGGACAGGCCCTCTATGGCTACACCTTC. Protein sequence: CASSQGGQALYGYTF.